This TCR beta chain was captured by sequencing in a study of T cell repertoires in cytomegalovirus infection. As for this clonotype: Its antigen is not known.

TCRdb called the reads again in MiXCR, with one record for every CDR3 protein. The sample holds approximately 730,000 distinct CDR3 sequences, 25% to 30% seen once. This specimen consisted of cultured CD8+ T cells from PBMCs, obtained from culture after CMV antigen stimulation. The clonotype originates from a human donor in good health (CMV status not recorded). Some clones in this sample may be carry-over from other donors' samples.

This chain's CDR3 is CASSSSPGQNYEQYF. The CDR3 DNA reads TGTGCCAGCAGCTCCTCCCCGGGACAGAACTACGAGCAGTACTTC. This chain joins TRBV7-6 and TRBJ2-7; 7 nucleotides match TRBD1. Germline V gene lookup returns CDR1 SGHVS and CDR2 FNYEAQ. After removal of 4 bases from V and 3 bases from J, the junction contained 9 bases not matched to a gene. This CDR3 comprises 15 residues.